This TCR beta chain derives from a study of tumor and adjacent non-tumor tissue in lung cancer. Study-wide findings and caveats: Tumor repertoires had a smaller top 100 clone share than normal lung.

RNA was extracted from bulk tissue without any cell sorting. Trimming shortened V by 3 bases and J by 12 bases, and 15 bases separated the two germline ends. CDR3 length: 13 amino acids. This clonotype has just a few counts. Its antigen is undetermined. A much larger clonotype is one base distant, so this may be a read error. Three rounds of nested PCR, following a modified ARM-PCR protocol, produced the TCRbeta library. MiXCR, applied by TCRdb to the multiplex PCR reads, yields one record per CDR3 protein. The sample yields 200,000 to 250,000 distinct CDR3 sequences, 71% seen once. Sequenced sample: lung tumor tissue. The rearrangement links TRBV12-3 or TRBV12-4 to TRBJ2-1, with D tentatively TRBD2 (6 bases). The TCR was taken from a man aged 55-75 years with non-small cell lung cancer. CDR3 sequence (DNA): TGTGCCAGCAGTTTTGGTAGCGGAGTTGGGCAGTTCTTC. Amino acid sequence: CASSFGSGVGQFF.